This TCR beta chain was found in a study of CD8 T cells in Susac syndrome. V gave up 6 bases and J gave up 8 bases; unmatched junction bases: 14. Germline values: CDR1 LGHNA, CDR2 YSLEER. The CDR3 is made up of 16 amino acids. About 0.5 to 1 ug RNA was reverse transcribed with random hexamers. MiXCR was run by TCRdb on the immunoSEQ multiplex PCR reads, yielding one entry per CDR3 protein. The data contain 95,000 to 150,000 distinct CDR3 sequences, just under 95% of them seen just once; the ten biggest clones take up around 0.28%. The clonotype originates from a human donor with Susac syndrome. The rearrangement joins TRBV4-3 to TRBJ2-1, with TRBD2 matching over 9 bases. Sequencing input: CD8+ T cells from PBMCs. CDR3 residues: CASSLEPSGGNDEQFF. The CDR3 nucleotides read TGCGCCAGCAGTCTCGAGCCGAGCGGGGGGAACGATGAGCAGTTCTTC.